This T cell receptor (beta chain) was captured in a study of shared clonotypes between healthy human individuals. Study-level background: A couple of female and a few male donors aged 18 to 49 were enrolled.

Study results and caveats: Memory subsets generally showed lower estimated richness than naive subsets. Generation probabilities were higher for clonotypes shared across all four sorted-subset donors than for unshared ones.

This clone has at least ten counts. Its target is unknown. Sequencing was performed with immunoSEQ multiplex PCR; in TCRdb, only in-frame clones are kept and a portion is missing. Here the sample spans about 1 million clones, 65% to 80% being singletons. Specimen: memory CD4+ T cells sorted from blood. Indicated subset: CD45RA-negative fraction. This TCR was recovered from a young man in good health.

The CDR3 loop is CASNIAGGITDTQYF. For the CDR3, the DNA is TGCGCCAGCAACATAGCGGGAGGGATCACAGATACGCAGTATTTT. The genes are TRBV10-2 and TRBJ2-3, with 11 bases matching TRBD2. Germline V lookup: CDR1 WSHSY, CDR2 SAAADI. J lost 2 bases, V lost 7 bases, and 5 bases had no gene match. The CDR3 length is 15 residues.